Presented here are 7 T cell receptor beta chains from one specimen sequenced in a study of beta chain features in type 1 diabetes. Antigen specificity for these receptors is unknown. Expressed TCRB transcripts got sequenced, as all isolated RNA was reverse transcribed. The repertoire was sequenced with immunoSEQ multiplex PCR; TCRdb's copy has only in-frame clones and lacks some. The sample has approximately 150,000 clones, roughly 10% seen once. Points from the study as a whole: There was a moderate but significant shortening of TCRB CDR3s in all four CD4+ subsets of Type 1 diabetes patients.

What was sequenced was central memory CD4+ T cells from blood. Receptors were obtained from a man aged 30-40 years with type 1 diabetes.

The chain recombines TRBV11-2 with TRBJ2-1, with 10 bases matching TRBD1. This CDR3 contains 18 residues. CDR1 and CDR2 (germline): SGHAT, FQNNGV. The junction had 10 bases not matched to a gene; V was cut back by 1 base and J by 4 bases. The CDR3 nucleotides are TGTGCCAGCAGCTTAGTGGGGACCGGGACAGGGGTTTACAATGAGCAGTTCTTC. It translates to CASSLVGTGTGVYNEQFF. Full variable domain (missing parts from reference TRBV11-2 and TRBJ2-1): EAGVAQSPRYKIIEKRQSVAFWCNPISGHATLYWYQQILGQGPKLLIQFQNNGVVDDSQLPKDRFSAERLKGVDSTLKIQPAKLEDSAVYLCASSLVGTGTGVYNEQFFGPGTRLTVL.

The chain uses TRBV4-3 and TRBJ1-1; no clear D. The germline V gene has CDR1 LGHNA and CDR2 YSLEER. V gave up 2 bases and J gave up 4 bases, with 14 bases separating them. The CDR3 has 15 amino acids. The CDR3 spells CASSQHLKGGTEAFF. In nucleotides, the CDR3 is TGCGCCAGCAGCCAACACCTTAAGGGAGGCACTGAAGCTTTCTTT.

This clone came up a few times. The rearrangement links TRBV5-1 to TRBJ2-3; TRBD2 is a possible D gene (5 bases). This CDR3 has 16 amino acids. The germline V and J ends were trimmed by 4 bases and 5 bases, with 20 bases remaining between them. Germline V gene sequence: CDR1 SGHRS, CDR2 YFSETQ. Here the CDR3 DNA reads TGCGCCAGCAGCCACTCAAAGGGCTCTGGAGGAGATACGCAGTATTTT. This sequence encodes CASSHSKGSGGDTQYF.

This clone was detected once. This chain joins TRBV18 and TRBJ1-5, with D tentatively TRBD1 (6 bases). Germline CDR1 reads KGHSH; CDR2 reads LQKENI. The CDR3 is 14 amino acids. V gave up 4 bases and J gave up 4 bases, with 11 bases separating them. In DNA form, the CDR3 reads TGTGCCAGCTCACTCGGGCAGGGGAATCAGCCCCAGCATTTT. This gives the protein CASSLGQGNQPQHF. The full variable domain, with the rest looked up from reference TRBV18 and TRBJ1-5, is NAGVMQNPRHLVRRRGQEARLRCSPMKGHSHVYWYRQLPEEGLKFMVYLQKENIIDESGMPKERFSAEFPKEGPSILRIQQVVRGDSAAYFCASSLGQGNQPQHFGDGTRLSIL.

In this sample, this clone turned up a few times. This chain uses TRBV5-5 with TRBJ2-5, with 9 bases matching TRBD1. V lost 4 bases to trimming and J lost 5 bases; unmatched junction nucleotides: 6. Germline CDR1 SGHKS, CDR2 YYEKEE (reference sequence). This CDR3 contains 14 residues. The CDR3 DNA reads as TGTGCCAGCAGCCGGGGACAGGGTTTGGAGACCCAGTACTTC. This codes for CASSRGQGLETQYF.

Only a few counts were recorded for this clone. The rearrangement joins TRBV7-2 to TRBJ2-1; D gene unclear. CDR3 length: 14 residues. The germline V and J ends were trimmed by 1 base and 2 bases, with 6 bases remaining between them. CDR1 is SGHTA, CDR2 FQGNSA, per germline. This CDR3 reads CASSLVPAYNEQFF. Here the CDR3 DNA reads TGTGCCAGCAGCTTAGTCCCAGCCTACAATGAGCAGTTCTTC.

This clone was found a few times. In DNA form, the CDR3 reads TGTGCCAGCAGGCGACAGGGGGCGGGTAGCTATGGCTACACCTTC. This gives the protein CASRRQGAGSYGYTF. The chain employs TRBV28 and TRBJ1-2, with TRBD1 matching over 10 bases. Trimming took 6 bases from V and 4 from J; bases not matched to a gene: 8. From germline, CDR1 is MDHEN and CDR2 SYDVKM. The CDR3 covers 15 residues.